Listed below are T cell receptor beta chains from one sample, sequenced in a study of ipilimumab plus nivolumab after autologous stem cell transplantation. Assay used: immunoSEQ multiplex PCR; TCRdb lists only in-frame clones, some missing. The sample records tens of thousands of clones, nearly 85% being singletons. The sample here was PBMCs, taken in a trial of ipilimumab plus nivolumab as post-transplant consolidation. All receptors come from a male donor with diffuse large B-cell lymphoma. The CDR3 runs from the conserved cysteine through the conserved F or W. The D gene is left open where the match is weak. Size values are once, few and many counts, or a class for expanded clones, and some rows have none.

J gene	D gene	V gene	clone size	CDR3 protein	CDR3 DNA
TRBJ2-4	.	TRBV19	.	CASSPRHRGGNIQYF	TGTGCCAGTAGTCCCCGGCACCGGGGTGGAAACATTCAGTACTTC
TRBJ2-3	.	TRBV10-3	.	CAIQGTSTDTQYF	TGTGCCATACAGGGGACTAGCACAGATACGCAGTATTTT
TRBJ1-1	.	TRBV19	.	CASSGRQGGMNTEAFF	TGTGCCAGTAGTGGGAGGCAGGGCGGGATGAACACTGAAGCTTTCTTT
TRBJ1-2	TRBD1	TRBV2	.	CASSAGQGGNYGYTF	TGTGCCAGCAGTGCCGGACAGGGGGGAAACTATGGCTACACCTTC
TRBJ1-2	TRBD1	TRBV29-1	.	CSVLQGGDMGYTF	TGCAGCGTCTTACAGGGGGGAGATATGGGCTACACCTTC
TRBJ1-2	.	TRBV5-4	.	CASSSPETRTLGYTF	TGTGCCAGCAGCTCACCAGAAACGAGGACCCTCGGCTACACCTTC
TRBJ1-3	.	TRBV9	.	CASSPGPGSGNTIYF	TGTGCCAGCAGCCCAGGTCCAGGGAGTGGAAACACCATATATTTT
TRBJ1-5	.	TRBV6-7	.	CAWGSIYDQPQHF	TGTGCCTGGGGTAGTATTTACGATCAGCCCCAGCATTTT
TRBJ2-5	TRBD2	TRBV9	.	CASSVRASGGSGETQYF	TGTGCCAGCAGCGTGAGGGCTAGCGGGGGTTCGGGAGAGACCCAGTACTTC
TRBJ1-6	TRBD1	TRBV6-5	.	CASRGQGARNSPLHF	TGTGCCAGCAGAGGACAGGGGGCGCGTAATTCACCCCTCCACTTT
TRBJ1-1	.	TRBV7-9	.	CASSSQTLNTEAFF	TGTGCCAGCAGCTCACAGACTCTGAACACTGAAGCTTTCTTT
TRBJ2-7	.	TRBV15	.	CATSRGARGEQYF	TGTGCCACCAGCAGAGGGGCACGCGGCGAGCAGTACTTC
TRBJ2-7	TRBD2	TRBV6-5	.	CASSYGTSGSYEQYF	TGTGCCAGCAGTTACGGGACTAGCGGTTCCTACGAGCAGTACTTC
TRBJ1-2	.	TRBV7-2	.	CASSLDANYGYTF	TGTGCCAGCAGCCTGGATGCTAACTATGGCTACACCTTC
TRBJ2-7	.	TRBV9	.	CASSGTVSSYEQYF	TGTGCCAGCAGCGGGACAGTGAGCTCCTACGAGCAGTACTTC
TRBJ2-5	TRBD2	TRBV4-2	few	CASSQTSRETQYF	TGTGCCAGCAGCCAGACTAGCAGGGAGACCCAGTACTTC
TRBJ1-2	TRBD1	TRBV6-6	.	CASRSTGGLGYTF	TGTGCCAGCAGATCCACAGGGGGCTTGGGCTACACCTTC
TRBJ2-3	.	TRBV18	.	CASSRSTGTDTQYF	TGTGCCAGCTCACGGTCGACAGGCACAGATACGCAGTATTTT
TRBJ1-2	TRBD1	TRBV4-1	.	CASSRQGMSYGYTF	TGCGCCAGCAGCCGACAGGGGATGAGCTATGGCTACACCTTC
TRBJ2-3	TRBD2	TRBV7-2	.	CASSSSSGGIKRDTQYF	TGTGCCAGCAGCTCTTCTTCGGGGGGGATAAAAAGAGATACGCAGTATTTT
TRBJ1-2	TRBD1	TRBV28	few	CASSPGQAGGGGNGYTF	TGTGCCAGCAGCCCGGGACAGGCCGGAGGGGGGGGAAATGGCTACACCTTC
TRBJ1-6	TRBD1	TRBV7-6	once	CASSLIGQGDSPLHF	TGTGCCAGCAGCTTAATCGGACAGGGGGATTCACCCCTCCACTTT
TRBJ1-2	.	TRBV29-1	.	CSVDLGFRYGYTF	TGCAGCGTTGACTTGGGGTTTCGCTATGGCTACACCTTC
TRBJ2-5	.	TRBV9	many	CASSSRAGGETQYF	TGTGCCAGCAGCTCCCGTGCAGGTGGGGAGACCCAGTACTTC
TRBJ2-2	TRBD2	TRBV29-1	.	CSAGLASRNTGELFF	TGCAGCGCTGGACTAGCGTCGCGGAACACCGGGGAGCTGTTTTTT
TRBJ1-1	.	TRBV4-1	.	CASSQADRNTEAFF	TGCGCCAGCAGCCAAGCGGACAGAAACACTGAAGCTTTCTTT
TRBJ1-2	.	TRBV7-9	.	CASSSYSGDYYGYTF	TGTGCCAGCAGCTCCTACTCGGGGGACTACTATGGCTACACCTTC
TRBJ2-1	TRBD1	TRBV13	.	CASSRALDRGLAKGNEQFF	TGTGCCAGCAGCCGGGCCCTAGACAGGGGGTTAGCAAAAGGGAATGAGCAGTTCTTC
TRBJ1-2	.	TRBV19	.	CASSRRGEGFYGYTF	TGTGCCAGTAGTCGGCGGGGGGAAGGATTCTATGGCTACACCTTC
TRBJ2-3	.	TRBV6-1	.	CASSERWFTQYF	TGTGCCAGCAGCGAGCGTTGGTTTACGCAGTATTTT
TRBJ1-2	TRBD1	TRBV18	.	CASSPNGQGAFYGYTF	TGTGCCAGCTCACCTAACGGACAGGGGGCTTTCTATGGCTACACCTTC
TRBJ1-4	.	TRBV6-5	.	CATRGSPRANEKLFF	TGTGCCACCCGGGGCAGCCCCCGCGCTAATGAAAAACTGTTTTTT
TRBJ2-1	.	TRBV6-4	.	CASSEANWGIKQFF	TGTGCCAGCAGTGAGGCGAATTGGGGGATTAAGCAGTTCTTC
TRBJ1-1	.	TRBV11-2	few	CASSPNGLNTEAFF	TGTGCCAGCAGCCCCAACGGTCTGAACACTGAAGCTTTCTTT
TRBJ1-1	TRBD1	TRBV18	.	CAGRDRAGHTEAFF	TGTGCCGGACGAGACAGGGCGGGGCACACTGAAGCTTTCTTT
TRBJ2-5	.	TRBV7-2	.	CASSLQSETQYF	TGTGCCAGCAGTCTCCAGTCGGAGACCCAGTACTTC
TRBJ1-2	TRBD1	TRBV2	.	CASSQTGDGYTF	TGTGCCAGCAGCCAGACAGGGGATGGCTACACCTTC
TRBJ2-7	.	TRBV7-2	.	CASSLTSTETYEQYF	TGTGCCAGCAGCTTAACCTCGACAGAGACCTACGAGCAGTACTTC
TRBJ2-5	TRBD2	TRBV5-5	.	CASSSGLAGGKETQYF	TGTGCCAGCAGCTCCGGACTAGCGGGGGGGAAGGAGACCCAGTACTTC
TRBJ2-2	TRBD1	TRBV5-1	.	CASSFTGGKNTGELFF	TGCGCCAGCAGCTTTACAGGGGGAAAGAACACCGGGGAGCTGTTTTTT
TRBJ2-3	TRBD2	TRBV9	few	CASSARTSGADTQYF	TGTGCCAGCAGCGCCCGGACTAGCGGGGCAGATACGCAGTATTTT
TRBJ1-6	.	TRBV11-1	.	CASSRDDSPLHF	TGTGCCAGCAGCCGGGACGATTCACCCCTCCACTTT
TRBJ2-1	TRBD1	TRBV11-2	.	CASSSGQGYEQFF	TGTGCCAGCAGCTCGGGACAGGGGTATGAGCAGTTCTTC
TRBJ2-3	.	TRBV7-2	.	CASSKTASDTQYF	TGTGCCAGCAGCAAGACAGCGTCGGATACGCAGTATTTT
TRBJ2-7	TRBD1	TRBV6-5	.	CASSPGGEQYF	TGTGCCAGCAGCCCAGGGGGCGAGCAGTACTTC
TRBJ2-3	.	TRBV6-1	.	CASSERHTDTQYF	TGTGCCAGCAGTGAAAGACACACAGATACGCAGTATTTT
TRBJ2-6	.	TRBV6-5	.	CASSYIRSGANVLTF	TGTGCCAGCAGTTATATCCGCTCTGGGGCCAACGTCCTGACTTTC
TRBJ2-1	TRBD2	TRBV19	.	CASSRSGGPSSYNEQFF	TGTGCCAGTAGCCGGAGCGGGGGTCCCAGCTCCTACAATGAGCAGTTCTTC
TRBJ2-5	.	TRBV25-1	.	CASSAKGPVGPQYF	TGTGCCAGCAGTGCTAAAGGACCTGTGGGGCCCCAGTACTTC
TRBJ1-2	.	TRBV19	.	CASTSGYFYGYTF	TGTGCCAGTACGTCAGGGTACTTCTATGGCTACACCTTC
TRBJ1-4	.	TRBV7-9	.	CASSLARQGREKLFF	TGTGCCAGCAGCTTAGCGAGGCAAGGGAGGGAAAAACTGTTTTTT
TRBJ2-7	TRBD1	TRBV30	.	CAWSGGGANYEQYF	TGTGCCTGGAGTGGAGGGGGCGCGAACTACGAGCAGTACTTC
TRBJ1-1	.	TRBV18	.	CASSRDTSNTEAFF	TGTGCCAGCTCACGGGACACCTCGAACACTGAAGCTTTCTTT